The 6 T cell receptor beta chains given below trace back to one sample, sequenced in a study of beta chain features in type 1 diabetes. General study points: Shortening that was moderate but significant affected the TCRB CDR3s of Type 1 diabetes patients in all four CD4+ subsets.

The whole isolated RNA underwent reverse transcription, so sequencing captured expressed TCRB transcripts. The protocol was immunoSEQ multiplex PCR, while the TCRdb copy is restricted to in-frame clones and leaves out a portion. The profile shows more than 250,000 clones, less than 30% of them singletons. Their antigens are not known. Specimen: naive CD4+ T cells from blood. The receptors come from a young woman with type 1 diabetes.

This clone has just a few counts. The CDR3 DNA sequence: TGTGCCAGCCGGGAGGCTATTAACTATGGCTACACCTTC. Protein: CASREAINYGYTF. V gene TRBV10-3 combines with J gene TRBJ1-2; D is undetermined. The CDR3 consists of 13 residues. V was clipped by 10 bases and J by 1 base, with 13 bases between them. Germline V gene sequence: CDR1 ENHRY, CDR2 SYGVKD.

This clone has a handful of counts. The chain combines TRBV5-4 with TRBJ2-7, with TRBD2 matching 14 bases. CDR1 and CDR2 (germline): SGHNT, YYREEE (reference sequence). The trim removed 4 bases at V and 0 bases at J, leaving 3 bases unmatched. This CDR3 contains 16 residues. Here the CDR3 DNA reads TGTGCCAGCAGCAAGGGGACTAGCGGGAGCTCCTACGAGCAGTACTTC. Its protein product is CASSKGTSGSSYEQYF.

The V and J genes are TRBV18 and TRBJ2-3, with 7 positions matching TRBD1. This CDR3 has 15 residues. V dropped 2 bases and J dropped 4; count of bases not matched to a gene: 6. From germline, CDR1 is KGHSH and CDR2 LQKENI. CDR3: CASSPTGQTSDTQYF. Written as DNA, the CDR3 is TGTGCCAGCTCACCAACGGGACAGACGTCAGATACGCAGTATTTT.

This clone has more than one count but fewer than ten. The rearrangement joins TRBV15 to TRBJ2-1; 9 bases are shared with TRBD2. Trimming at V came to 0 bases and at J to 0 bases, leaving 9 bases not matched to a gene. The CDR3 contains 19 residues. Germline assignment: CDR1 LNHNV and CDR2 YYDKDF (reference sequence). As DNA, the CDR3 is TGTGCCACCAGCAGAGACTCCGGGACTAGCTTGAGCTCCTACAATGAGCAGTTCTTC. Encoded protein: CATSRDSGTSLSSYNEQFF. The variable domain in full, completed from reference TRBV15 and TRBJ2-1, reads DAMVIQNPRYQVTQFGKPVTLSCSQTLNHNVMYWYQQKSSQAPKLLFHYYDKDFNNEADTPDNFQSRRPNTSFCFLDIRSPGLGDTAMYLCATSRDSGTSLSSYNEQFFGPGTRLTVL.

The table lists this clone with a few counts. The chain recombines TRBV2 with TRBJ2-2; 8 positions agree with TRBD2. V was pared by 7 bases and J by 3 bases, with 1 base of the junction left unmatched. Germline V gives CDR1 SNHLY, CDR2 FYNNEI. The CDR3 is made up of 13 amino acids. In DNA form, the CDR3 reads TGTGCCAGCATAGCGGGGCACACCGGGGAGCTGTTTTTT. Residues: CASIAGHTGELFF.

This clone has only a few counts. This rearrangement joins TRBV5-1 to TRBJ2-5; no reliable D call. This CDR3 has 13 amino acids. The germline CDR1 and CDR2 sequences are SGHRS and YFSETQ. Deletions cut 2 bases from V and 2 bases from J, with 7 bases between. CDR3 loop: CASSLQIQETQYF. The CDR3 DNA follows: TGCGCCAGCAGCTTACAAATACAAGAGACCCAGTACTTC.